Below are 30 T cell receptor beta chains sequenced from a single sample in a study of PD-1 blockade in classical Hodgkin lymphoma. Clones were read by immunoSEQ multiplex PCR, and TCRdb kept only the in-frame ones, dropping some. Of 50,000 or so clones listed, around 90% are singletons. Time point here: cycle 4 day 1 (C4D1), after 6 weeks of nivolumab. Exposure to brentuximab vedotin varied, and each patient had relapsed following autologous stem cell transplantation. The sequenced sample was peripheral blood mononuclear cells (PBMCs), obtained before the fourth cycle of nivolumab. The source is a human donor with classical Hodgkin lymphoma.

The chain carries TRBV6-5 and TRBJ2-3; D is uncertain. Germline loops: CDR1 MNHEY, CDR2 SVGAGI. The CDR3 sequence is 15 residues long. V lost 5 bases, J lost 2 bases, and 14 bases lay in between. In nucleotides, the CDR3 is TGTGCCAGCAGTCCGACTTCCCCCTTCACAGATACGCAGTATTTT. Protein sequence: CASSPTSPFTDTQYF.

The chain recombines TRBV7-2 with TRBJ2-5; D tentatively reads TRBD1 or TRBD2 (6 bases each). Germline-derived CDR1 and CDR2 are SGHTA and FQGNSA. This CDR3 has 13 residues. V lost 6 bases, J lost 5 bases, and 13 bases lay in between. The CDR3 reads CASRGTRGETQYF. The DNA for the CDR3 is TGTGCCAGCAGAGGGACACGGGGGGAGACCCAGTACTTC.

This rearrangement joins TRBV5-6 to TRBJ2-1; D is uncertain. From germline, CDR1 is SGHDT and CDR2 YYEEEE. The CDR3 runs to 13 residues. Deletions cut 5 bases from V and 10 bases from J, with 16 bases between. CDR3: CASSFSPRQEQFF. DNA for the CDR3: TGTGCCAGCAGTTTCTCCCCCCGCCAAGAGCAGTTCTTC.

This clone was seen only once. The V and J genes are TRBV19 and TRBJ2-3; the D gene is possibly TRBD1 (5 bases). The V and J ends lost 4 bases and 0 bases respectively, with 14 bases between them. Germline assignment: CDR1 LNHDA and CDR2 SQIVND (reference sequence). The CDR3 runs to 16 residues. The CDR3 DNA reads as TGTGCCAGTAGTACTTCCCAGGGCCATAGCACAGATACGCAGTATTTT. Its translation: CASSTSQGHSTDTQYF.

The chain carries TRBV4-2 and TRBJ1-5, with no clear D. V lost 0 bases and J lost 6, with 6 bases in between. This CDR3 is built from 13 residues. CDR1 is LGHNA, CDR2 YNFKEQ, per germline. CDR3 in DNA: TGTGCCAGCAGCCAAGATTGGGGTCAGCCCCAGCATTTT. It specifies CASSQDWGQPQHF.

The CDR3 DNA reads as TGTGCCAGCAGCTTAGAATCCGGGTATGAGCAGTTCTTC. Its translation is CASSLESGYEQFF. The chain recombines TRBV11-2 with TRBJ2-1; D is uncertain. The CDR3 spans 13 residues. CDR1 and CDR2 (germline): SGHAT, FQNNGV. The ends were cut back, 0 bases at V and 8 bases at J, with 8 bases in the middle.

V is TRBV6-1 and J is TRBJ1-3; D uncertain. The CDR3 totals 13 residues. V lost 11 bases, J lost 0 bases, and 11 bases lay in between. CDR1 is MNHNS, CDR2 SASEGT, per germline. CDR3 DNA: TGTGCCGCGACGCCAGTCTCTGGAAACACCATATATTTT. This translates into CAATPVSGNTIYF.

This chain joins TRBV5-1 and TRBJ2-1; D uncertain. This CDR3 spans 14 amino acids. The V and J ends lost 5 bases and 0 bases respectively, with 9 bases between them. The germline V gene has CDR1 SGHRS and CDR2 YFSETQ. In DNA form, the CDR3 reads TGCGCCAGCAGTATCCTTCGCTCCTACAATGAGCAGTTCTTC. Translated, it gives CASSILRSYNEQFF.

The chain has TRBV2 and TRBJ2-2; D is unresolved. Looked up from germline, CDR1 is SNHLY and CDR2 is FYNNEI. Trimming took off 5 bases at V and 5 bases at J, with 9 bases between the two ends. The CDR3 runs 13 residues. The DNA for the CDR3 is TGTGCCAGCAGTTACACTGAAACCGGGGAGCTGTTTTTT. Translation: CASSYTETGELFF.

This chain connects TRBV28 to TRBJ2-7; weak D call: TRBD1 (6 bases). Trimming took off 7 bases at V and 1 base at J, with 14 bases between the two ends. The CDR3 is 14 amino acids. Germline values: CDR1 MDHEN, CDR2 SYDVKM. The CDR3 here is CASNGQLLSYEQYF. The CDR3 bases are TGTGCCAGCAACGGACAGCTACTTTCCTACGAGCAGTACTTC. Using reference TRBV28 and TRBJ2-7 for the parts outside the CDR3, the full variable domain is DVKVTQSSRYLVKRTGEKVFLECVQDMDHENMFWYRQDPGLGLRLIYFSYDVKMKEKGDIPEGYSVSREKKERFSLILESASTNQTSMYLCASNGQLLSYEQYFGPGTRLTVT.

The CDR3 here is CSVVGQKVNYGYTF. CDR3 DNA sequence: TGCAGCGTTGTTGGACAGAAAGTTAACTATGGCTACACCTTC. This chain connects TRBV29-1 to TRBJ1-2, with D perhaps matching TRBD1 (6 bases). Germline V lookup: CDR1 SQVTM, CDR2 ANQGSEA. V gave up 4 bases and J gave up 1 base, with 13 bases separating them. CDR3 size: 14 residues.

J is TRBJ2-7 and V is TRBV10-3; 11 nucleotides match TRBD2. The CDR3 is 15 residues long. V lost 3 bases to trimming and J lost 1 base; unmatched junction nucleotides: 2. Germline CDR1 ENHRY, CDR2 SYGVKD. The CDR3 bases are TGTGCCATCAGTGAAGGGACTAGCGGTTCCTACGAGCAGTACTTC. Protein: CAISEGTSGSYEQYF.

The chain uses TRBV19 and TRBJ1-2; D is undetermined. This CDR3 region has 16 residues. Germline assignment: CDR1 LNHDA and CDR2 SQIVND (reference sequence). Trimming removed 5 bases from V and 4 bases from J, with 20 bases in between. The DNA for the CDR3 is TGTGCCAGTAGTTCCCGGTTAAGGCAGGAGGGCTATGGCTACACCTTC. Amino acid sequence: CASSSRLRQEGYGYTF.

The chain links TRBV10-3 to TRBJ2-5; 8 positions match TRBD2. Trimming removed 0 bases from V and 1 base from J; junction bases left unmatched: 7. CDR1 is ENHRY, CDR2 SYGVKD, per germline. The CDR3 has 17 amino acids. The CDR3 sequence is CAISESRGGSVQETQYF. CDR3 coding DNA: TGTGCCATCAGTGAGTCACGGGGGGGTAGCGTCCAAGAGACCCAGTACTTC.

The chain carries TRBV7-2 and TRBJ2-1, with 10 bases aligning to TRBD1. The CDR3 covers 17 residues. Germline CDR1 reads SGHTA; CDR2 reads FQGNSA. Trimming cost V 0 bases and J 4 bases; bases outside gene matches: 6. The CDR3 here is CASSLAPGQGPYNEQFF. The DNA of the CDR3 is TGTGCCAGCAGCTTAGCACCGGGACAGGGGCCTTACAATGAGCAGTTCTTC.

The chain joins TRBV23-1 to TRBJ2-5; a weak D match, TRBD1 (6 bases). TRBV23-1 is an ORF for which the function is uncertain. Deletions cut 0 bases from V and 3 bases from J, with 14 bases between. This CDR3 is 16 amino acids long. The CDR3 loop is CASSQSTGRGKETQYF. DNA for the CDR3: TGCGCCAGCAGTCAATCGACAGGAAGGGGGAAAGAGACCCAGTACTTC.

The chain carries TRBV7-9 and TRBJ2-7; TRBD1 matches 7 bases. Germline V gene sequence: CDR1 SEHNR, CDR2 FQNEAQ (reference sequence). The ends lost 4 bases at V and 3 bases at J; junction bases unmatched: 9. The CDR3 covers 15 residues. Here the CDR3 DNA reads TGTGCCAGCAGCTCAAGGACAGGACCTAACTACGAGCAGTACTTC. It encodes CASSSRTGPNYEQYF.

The V and J genes are TRBV19 and TRBJ1-5; possible D gene TRBD1, 6 bases. The CDR3 contains 16 residues. Trimming took 7 bases from V and 2 from J, leaving 18 bases between them. Germline-derived CDR1 and CDR2 are LNHDA and SQIVND (reference sequence). In DNA, the CDR3 is TGTGCCAGTAAGCACGAACTACAGGGTGGCAATCAGCCCCAGCATTTT. Translation: CASKHELQGGNQPQHF.

Only one count was recorded for this clone. This same CDR3 is encoded by further DNA sequences in the sample. The chain employs TRBV11-3 and TRBJ2-3; TRBD2 is a possible D gene (5 bases). This CDR3 has 12 residues. Trimming pared 5 bases from V and 6 bases from J, leaving 9 bases between. Germline lookup yields CDR1 SGHNT and CDR2 YENEEA. The CDR3 protein is CASSGESDTQYF. The CDR3, as DNA: TGTGCCAGCAGCGGGGAGTCGGATACGCAGTATTTT.

This clone was seen only once. J is TRBJ2-5 and V is TRBV11-3; 13 nucleotides line up with TRBD2. The CDR3 consists of 16 residues. Germline loops: CDR1 SGHNT, CDR2 YENEEA. V lost 1 base, J lost 4 bases, and 3 bases stayed unmatched. The CDR3 loop is CASSLGTSGRGETQYF. The CDR3 DNA sequence: TGTGCCAGCAGCTTAGGTACTAGCGGGAGGGGAGAGACCCAGTACTTC.

This clone was counted a single time. V gene TRBV6-6 combines with J gene TRBJ2-2; possible D gene TRBD1, 6 bases. The V and J ends lost 6 bases and 2 bases respectively, with 16 bases between them. CDR1 is MNHNY and CDR2 is SVGAGI in the germline V gene (reference sequence). The CDR3 loop spans 16 amino acids. CDR3 sequence: CASSPHGQLNTGELFF. In DNA form, the CDR3 reads TGTGCCAGCAGCCCCCATGGACAGCTTAACACCGGGGAGCTGTTTTTT.

The rearrangement links TRBV5-1 to TRBJ1-1; 12 positions match TRBD1. V shed 4 bases, J shed 8 bases, and the junction held 9 bases outside the gene matches. The germline V gene encodes CDR1 SGHRS and CDR2 YFSETQ. The CDR3 has 15 amino acids. CDR3 DNA sequence: TGCGCCAGCAGCGTCTCCGGGACAGGGGGCTGGGAAGCTTTCTTT. This encodes CASSVSGTGGWEAFF.

This CDR3 reads CASSTGTIDEQYF. CDR3 in DNA: TGTGCCAGCAGCACAGGGACTATAGACGAGCAGTACTTC. The chain recombines TRBV7-6 with TRBJ2-7; the D gene is possibly TRBD2 (7 bases). CDR1 and CDR2 (germline): SGHVS, FNYEAQ. The CDR3 covers 13 residues. V dropped 5 bases and J dropped 5 bases, with 13 bases sitting between them.

The chain combines TRBV7-9 with TRBJ1-4; D is unclear. CDR1 is SEHNR, CDR2 FQNEAQ, per germline (reference sequence). The CDR3 has 14 amino acids. The V end was cut by 5 bases, the J end by 0 bases, with 7 bases between. The CDR3 DNA follows: TGTGCCAGCAGCATAAGAACAACTAATGAAAAACTGTTTTTT. Translated, it gives CASSIRTTNEKLFF.

V usage is TRBV11-3 and J usage is TRBJ2-7; perhaps D is TRBD1 or TRBD2 (5 bases each). Trimming stripped 3 bases from V and 3 bases from J, with 12 bases between. The CDR3 consists of 14 residues. Per the germline V gene, CDR1 is SGHNT and CDR2 is YENEEA. Here the CDR3 reads CASSFRDDIYEQYF. The CDR3, as DNA: TGTGCCAGCAGCTTTCGGGACGATATCTACGAGCAGTACTTC.

The chain is built from TRBV18 and TRBJ1-1; 7 bases line up with TRBD1. The V segment lost 3 bases and the J segment 0 bases; nucleotides outside the gene matches: 1. CDR1 KGHSH and CDR2 LQKENI come from the germline V gene. The CDR3 is made up of 14 amino acids. DNA of the CDR3: TGTGCCAGCTCACCTGACAGGGTGAACACTGAAGCTTTCTTT. Protein product: CASSPDRVNTEAFF.

The chain combines TRBV6-4 with TRBJ2-1; 8 bases align to TRBD2. The CDR3 length is 15 residues. Unmatched junction bases numbered 11, after V lost 6 bases and J lost 7 bases. The germline V gene has CDR1 MRHNA and CDR2 SNTAGT. The CDR3 DNA reads TGTGCCAGCAGCCCCACGGGAGGGCTTCGGAATGAGCAGTTCTTC. It codes for CASSPTGGLRNEQFF.

The rearrangement links TRBV4-2 to TRBJ2-7; TRBD2 aligns across 12 bases. V gave up 3 bases and J gave up 4 bases; unmatched junction bases: 16. Per germline, CDR1 LGHNA and CDR2 YNFKEQ. The CDR3 contains 19 residues. The CDR3 region has the DNA TGTGCCAGCAGCCACGGATACGTACGACTAGCGGGGGTGGGGTACGAGCAGTACTTC. Translation: CASSHGYVRLAGVGYEQYF.

The chain combines TRBV7-9 with TRBJ2-5, with 9 bases lining up with TRBD2. The J segment lost 5 bases and the V segment lost 5 bases, leaving 18 bases of the junction unmatched. This CDR3 comprises 18 residues. The germline V gene encodes CDR1 SEHNR and CDR2 FQNEAQ (reference sequence). For the CDR3, the DNA is TGTGCCAGCAGCATAATTCCTCTTGGACTAGCGCAAGTGGAGACCCAGTACTTC. This gives the protein CASSIIPLGLAQVETQYF.

This clone was seen once. V gene TRBV11-2 combines with J gene TRBJ1-2; no clear D. The CDR3 contains 14 residues. In germline, CDR1 is SGHAT, CDR2 FQNNGV. Trimming pared 1 base from V and 1 base from J, leaving 7 bases between. The CDR3 nucleotides read TGTGCCAGCAGCTTAGTTGCGAATAACTATGGCTACACCTTC. Translated: CASSLVANNYGYTF.